This TCR beta chain was identified in a study of cytomegalovirus exposure and HLA in healthy donors. Primers for the PCR totalled 60 Vbeta and 13 Jbeta. The assay was immunoSEQ multiplex PCR, and TCRdb's table has in-frame clones only and misses some. The sample includes 150,000 to 200,000 clones, 55% to 80% seen only once; the top ten take around 4.5%. The CDR3 length is 15 residues. CDR1 SGHDN and CDR2 FVKESK come from the germline V gene. The J segment lost 7 bases and the V segment lost 2 bases, leaving 5 bases of the junction unmatched. Participants comprised healthy donors of bone marrow. V usage is TRBV14 and J usage is TRBJ1-4; 9 nucleotides line up with TRBD1. Sequencing was performed on PBMCs. The sequence was obtained from a woman between 18 and 29 years old in good health and CMV-seropositive. CDR3: CASSQNRGHGEKLFF. In DNA, the CDR3 is TGTGCCAGCAGCCAAAACAGGGGGCATGGTGAAAAACTGTTTTTT.